The rows below give T cell receptor beta chains drawn from one sample of a study of CD8+ T cells in alopecia areata. TCRdb's copy holds only in-frame clones and misses some; the assay was immunoSEQ multiplex PCR. Of about 94,000 clones listed, about two thirds were seen once; the top ten hold approximately 15%. This sample comprised CD8+ T cells sorted from blood, obtained at approximately week 42, from a patient treated with tofacitinib. These receptors were obtained from a human donor with alopecia areata. Each CDR3 is given with its conserved first and last residue. The order of the fields is V gene, J gene, clone size, CDR3 length, D gene, CDR3 protein, CDR3 DNA. A D gene is named only where the DNA matches it firmly. Size tells how often a clone was seen (once, few, many) or the class of an expanded clone, and some rows leave it out.

V: TRBV7-8
J: TRBJ2-3
size: .
length: 16
D: TRBD2
CDR3: CASSLGLAGVADTQYF
DNA: TGTGCCAGCAGCCTCGGACTAGCGGGGGTAGCAGATACGCAGTATTTT

V: TRBV4-3
J: TRBJ2-1
size: few
length: 17
D: TRBD2
CDR3: CASSQEWLAGGSNEQFF
DNA: TGCGCCAGCAGCCAAGAGTGGCTAGCGGGGGGTTCCAATGAGCAGTTCTTC

V: TRBV29-1
J: TRBJ1-2
size: .
length: 15
D: TRBD1
CDR3: CSVINKQGARYGYTF
DNA: TGCAGCGTAATCAACAAACAGGGGGCTAGGTATGGCTACACCTTC

V: TRBV5-1
J: TRBJ2-7
size: .
length: 13
D: .
CDR3: CASTRTGSGEQYF
DNA: TGCGCCAGCACGCGGACGGGTTCTGGCGAGCAGTACTTC

V: TRBV29-1
J: TRBJ2-2
size: few
length: 14
D: TRBD1
CDR3: CSVEKGADTGELFF
DNA: TGCAGCGTTGAGAAGGGGGCGGACACCGGGGAGCTGTTTTTT

V: TRBV4-1
J: TRBJ1-4
size: .
length: 12
D: .
CDR3: CASSRDQEKLFF
DNA: TGCGCCAGCAGCCGCGATCAAGAAAAACTGTTTTTT

V: TRBV5-6
J: TRBJ1-2
size: .
length: 14
D: .
CDR3: CASSLDGFNYGYTF
DNA: TGTGCCAGCAGCTTAGACGGATTTAACTATGGCTACACCTTC

V: TRBV29-1
J: TRBJ2-7
size: .
length: 15
D: .
CDR3: CSVEGGAVSSCEQYF
DNA: TGCAGCGTTGAAGGTGGGGCCGTAAGCTCCTGCGAGCAGTACTTC

V: TRBV30
J: TRBJ1-1
size: few
length: 16
D: TRBD1
CDR3: CAWSASYRGPNTEAFF
DNA: TGTGCCTGGAGTGCCTCATACAGGGGCCCGAACACTGAAGCTTTCTTT

V: TRBV7-6
J: TRBJ2-1
size: .
length: 16
D: TRBD1
CDR3: CASSSRGRVSYNEQFF
DNA: TGTGCCAGCAGCTCCAGGGGGCGAGTATCCTACAATGAGCAGTTCTTC

V: TRBV10-3
J: TRBJ1-1
size: .
length: 14
D: .
CDR3: CAISESTENTEAFF
DNA: TGTGCCATCAGTGAGTCGACGGAGAACACTGAAGCTTTCTTT

V: TRBV9
J: TRBJ1-4
size: .
length: 14
D: .
CDR3: CASNNQAADEKLFF
DNA: TGTGCCAGCAACAACCAGGCTGCTGATGAAAAACTGTTTTTT

V: TRBV15
J: TRBJ2-1
size: .
length: 16
D: .
CDR3: CATSAGFGTWDGEQFF
DNA: TGTGCCACCAGCGCCGGGTTTGGGACATGGGACGGAGAGCAGTTCTTC

V: TRBV2
J: TRBJ2-3
size: .
length: 14
D: TRBD1
CDR3: CASTGTGATDTQYF
DNA: TGTGCCAGCACTGGGACAGGTGCCACAGATACGCAGTATTTT

V: TRBV2
J: TRBJ2-5
size: .
length: 20
D: TRBD2
CDR3: CASSTNPTSGGLEYQETQYF
DNA: TGTGCCAGCAGTACCAACCCAACTAGCGGGGGGTTAGAGTACCAAGAGACCCAGTACTTC

V: TRBV5-4
J: TRBJ2-1
size: .
length: 14
D: TRBD2
CDR3: CASSSTSGENEQFF
DNA: TGTGCCAGCAGCTCAACTAGCGGGGAGAATGAGCAGTTCTTC